Listed below are T cell receptor beta chains from one sample, sequenced in a study of blood T cell repertoires in COVID-19. Repertoires were generated with immunoSEQ multiplex PCR, while TCRdb's copy carries only in-frame clones and drops some. The table has some 76,000 clones, 65% to 85% seen once; the top ten hold over 15%. The material sequenced was peripheral blood. These receptors were taken from a woman in her sixties or seventies with acute or convalescent COVID-19. Each CDR3 is given with its conserved first and last residue. Each record gives: clone size, V gene, J gene, D gene, CDR3 protein, CDR3 DNA. The D gene is left open where the match is weak. The listing skips clone size in some rows; elsewhere it reads once, few, many or a size class.

>NA|TRBV27|TRBJ1-1|TRBD1
CASSRDRGRGNTEAFF
TGTGCCAGCAGTCGAGACAGGGGGCGGGGGAACACTGAAGCTTTCTTT
>NA|TRBV27|TRBJ1-3|NA
CASSLRGSSGNTIYF
TGTGCCAGCAGTTTACGGGGAAGCTCTGGAAACACCATATATTTT
>NA|TRBV6-5|TRBJ2-1|TRBD2
CASRSGGGYNEQFF
TGTGCCAGCAGAAGCGGGGGGGGGTACAATGAGCAGTTCTTC
>NA|TRBV10-3|TRBJ1-6|TRBD1
CAIRDRDRDNSPLHF
TGTGCCATCAGAGACCGGGACAGGGATAATTCACCCCTCCACTTT
>NA|TRBV5-5|TRBJ2-1|TRBD1
CASSLSGQGADEQFF
TGTGCCAGCAGCTTGTCGGGACAGGGGGCCGATGAGCAGTTCTTC
>NA|TRBV7-2|TRBJ1-1|TRBD1
CASSSSLGGEAFF
TGTGCCAGCAGCTCCTCTCTAGGGGGCGAAGCTTTCTTT
>NA|TRBV6-6|TRBJ2-7|NA
CASQKPQGEQYF
TGTGCCAGCCAAAAACCCCAGGGCGAGCAGTACTTC
>once|TRBV3-1/TRBV3-2|TRBJ1-1|NA
CASSRQSFTEAFF
TGTGCCAGCAGCCGACAAAGCTTCACTGAAGCTTTCTTT
>NA|TRBV3-1/TRBV3-2|TRBJ1-6|NA
CASSPPGQGNSPLHF
TGTGCCAGCAGTCCTCCCGGGCAGGGGAATTCACCCCTCCACTTT
>NA|TRBV2|TRBJ2-2|NA
CASIDQNTGELFF
TGTGCCAGCATAGATCAGAACACCGGGGAGCTGTTTTTT
>NA|TRBV12-3/TRBV12-4|TRBJ2-5|NA
CASSLSRAETQYF
TGTGCCAGCAGTTTATCCAGGGCGGAGACCCAGTACTTC
>NA|TRBV7-2|TRBJ2-7|TRBD1
CASSERQGGEQYF
TGTGCCAGCAGCGAAAGACAGGGGGGAGAGCAGTACTTC
>NA|TRBV24-1|TRBJ2-1|NA
CATSDPSRGRGVQYEQFF
TGTGCCACCAGTGACCCCAGCAGGGGTCGGGGGGTACAATACGAGCAGTTCTTC
>NA|TRBV7-2|TRBJ2-7|NA
CASSLDPDSYEQYF
TGTGCCAGCAGCTTAGACCCTGACAGTTACGAGCAGTACTTC
>NA|TRBV11-2|TRBJ1-1|NA
CASSLEQGWKGTEAFF
TGTGCCAGCAGCTTAGAACAGGGTTGGAAAGGCACTGAAGCTTTCTTT
>NA|TRBV19|TRBJ1-1|NA
CASSIRGNTEAFF
TGTGCCAGTAGTATCCGGGGGAACACTGAAGCTTTCTTT
>NA|TRBV9|TRBJ1-1|NA
CASSPRDRTNTEAFF
TGTGCCAGCAGCCCCCGAGACAGAACTAACACTGAAGCTTTCTTT
>few|TRBV5-6|TRBJ2-1|TRBD1
CASSLASGTGGYNEQFF
TGTGCCAGCAGCTTGGCCTCCGGGACAGGGGGCTACAATGAGCAGTTCTTC
>few|TRBV24-1|TRBJ1-1|NA
CATRQTGLNTEAFF
TGTGCCACCAGACAGACAGGCTTGAACACTGAAGCTTTCTTT
>NA|TRBV25-1|TRBJ1-3|TRBD1
CASSEAGTASGNTIYF
TGTGCCAGCAGTGAAGCGGGGACAGCATCTGGAAACACCATATATTTT
>NA|TRBV5-1|TRBJ1-4|TRBD1
CASTPGQVRTNEKLFF
TGCGCCAGCACCCCCGGACAGGTCCGAACTAATGAAAAACTGTTTTTT
>NA|TRBV19|TRBJ1-5|TRBD1
CASSIWGQGARTVHQPQHF
TGTGCCAGTAGTATATGGGGACAGGGGGCCAGGACGGTCCATCAGCCCCAGCATTTT
>NA|TRBV10-2|TRBJ1-2|NA
CASSEWVGGVYGYTF
TGCGCCAGCAGTGAGTGGGTCGGCGGAGTCTATGGCTACACCTTC
>NA|TRBV19|TRBJ1-6|NA
CASSTPNSPLHF
TGTGCCAGTAGTACCCCGAATTCACCCCTCCACTTT
>NA|TRBV18|TRBJ1-4|NA
CASSSRQVLATNEKLFF
TGTGCCAGCTCATCTCGACAGGTTCTTGCAACTAATGAAAAACTGTTTTTT
>few|TRBV27|TRBJ1-2|NA
CASSLAGYGYGYTF
TGTGCCAGCAGTTTGGCAGGTTACGGCTATGGCTACACCTTC
>NA|TRBV28|TRBJ1-2|TRBD1
CASSPRQGESGYTF
TGTGCCAGCAGCCCGAGACAGGGGGAAAGTGGCTACACCTTC
>few|TRBV5-1|TRBJ2-5|TRBD2
CASSGTSGETQYF
TGCGCCAGCAGCGGAACTAGCGGAGAGACCCAGTACTTC
>NA|TRBV6-1|TRBJ2-5|NA
CASSELTGRETQYF
TGTGCCAGCAGTGAGCTGACAGGGAGGGAGACCCAGTACTTC
>NA|TRBV25-1|TRBJ2-2|NA
CASKSVGELFF
TGTGCCAGCAAATCGGTGGGGGAGCTGTTTTTT
>NA|TRBV10-2|TRBJ1-1|NA
CASSGDPNTEAFF
TGCGCCAGCAGCGGAGATCCGAACACTGAAGCTTTCTTT
>NA|TRBV6-6|TRBJ1-5|NA
CASSYVEGAPLHF
TGTGCCAGCAGTTACGTGGAAGGAGCCCCGTTGCATTTT
>NA|TRBV9|TRBJ1-6|NA
CASSAYRDSYNSPLHF
TGTGCCAGCAGCGCTTACAGGGACTCCTATAATTCACCCCTCCACTTT
>NA|TRBV25-1|TRBJ2-6|TRBD1
CASSAPPGQPSGANVLTF
TGTGCCAGCAGTGCTCCCCCGGGACAGCCCTCTGGGGCCAACGTCCTGACTTTC
>NA|TRBV7-8|TRBJ2-5|TRBD2
CASSRLGGEETQYF
TGTGCCAGCAGCCGCTTGGGGGGGGAAGAGACCCAGTACTTC
>NA|TRBV5-4|TRBJ1-1|TRBD1
CASRTPGQGMNTEAFF
TGTGCCAGCAGAACACCGGGACAGGGCATGAACACTGAAGCTTTCTTT
>NA|TRBV20-1|TRBJ2-4|NA
CSAGQNIQYF
TGCAGTGCGGGGCAAAACATTCAGTACTTC
>NA|TRBV19|TRBJ2-5|NA
CASTLSAGQETQYF
TGTGCCAGTACCCTTAGCGCGGGGCAAGAGACCCAGTACTTC
>NA|TRBV5-1|TRBJ1-2|TRBD1
CASSGPGQGNRNYGYTF
TGCGCCAGCAGCGGACCGGGACAGGGTAACCGAAACTATGGCTACACCTTC
>NA|TRBV19|TRBJ1-1|NA
CASSIRGNTEAFF
TGTGCCAGTAGTATTCGGGGGAACACTGAAGCTTTCTTT